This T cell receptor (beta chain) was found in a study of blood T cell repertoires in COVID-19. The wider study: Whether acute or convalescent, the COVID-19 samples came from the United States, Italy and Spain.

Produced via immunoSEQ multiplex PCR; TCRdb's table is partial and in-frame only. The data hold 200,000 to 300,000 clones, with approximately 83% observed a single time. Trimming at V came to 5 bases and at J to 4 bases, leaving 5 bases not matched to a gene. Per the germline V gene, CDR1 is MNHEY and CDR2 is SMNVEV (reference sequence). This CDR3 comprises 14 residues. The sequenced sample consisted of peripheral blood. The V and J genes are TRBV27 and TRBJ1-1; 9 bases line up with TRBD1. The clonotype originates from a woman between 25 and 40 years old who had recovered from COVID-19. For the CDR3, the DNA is TGTGCCAGCAGTCGACCGGGACAGGGCACTGAAGCTTTCTTT. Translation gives CASSRPGQGTEAFF.